This T cell receptor beta chain came from a study of blood T cell repertoires in COVID-19. The V gene lost 5 bases and the J gene lost 4 bases, with 14 bases spanning the gap. CDR1 is KGHDR, CDR2 SFDVKD, per germline. This CDR3 is built from 15 residues. Here immunoSEQ multiplex PCR was the method, and the copy in TCRdb shows in-frame clones only, minus some. The data show 200,000 to 250,000 clones, roughly nine tenths seen once. Enrollment of patients from Seattle took place during active infection, with longitudinal follow-up. The chain is built from TRBV24-1 and TRBJ2-1; D possibly corresponds to TRBD2 (6 bases). This clonotype was sampled from a woman aged 50 to 60 with COVID-19, enrolled during active disease. Sequencing was carried out using peripheral blood. The CDR3: CATSVSTGEYNEQFF. The CDR3 coding sequence is TGTGCCACCAGTGTTTCGACGGGGGAGTACAATGAGCAGTTCTTC.